A selection of T cell receptor beta chains follows, all from one sample in a study of long-term antiretroviral therapy in people with HIV. Some clones are missing from TCRdb's copy, which holds only in-frame ones; the method was immunoSEQ multiplex PCR. The repertoire consists of approximately 20,000 clones, with over 75% occurring once and the leading ten covering approximately 5.9%. The input for sequencing was unsorted PBMCs, taken 0.6 years after starting antiretroviral therapy. Every receptor here comes from a man aged 60-69 years with HIV. The CDR3 runs from the conserved cysteine through the conserved F or W. The D gene is left open where the match is weak. Not every row has a clone size; where given, it reads once, few, many or a size class.

V gene: TRBV18; clone size: NA; D gene: NA; J gene: TRBJ2-6; CDR3 DNA: TGTGCCAGCTCACCGCAGGAGTTTTCTGGGGCCAACGTCCTGACTTTC; CDR3 protein: CASSPQEFSGANVLTF
V gene: TRBV27; clone size: NA; D gene: NA; J gene: TRBJ2-2; CDR3 DNA: TGTGCCACCCAACTAGGGGTTAGCACCGGGGAGCTGTTTTTT; CDR3 protein: CATQLGVSTGELFF
V gene: TRBV4-3; clone size: NA; D gene: TRBD1; J gene: TRBJ1-1; CDR3 DNA: TGCGCCAGCAGCCAAGATAGGACAGGGGGCCAAGCTTTCTTT; CDR3 protein: CASSQDRTGGQAFF
V gene: TRBV7-2; clone size: few; D gene: NA; J gene: TRBJ2-7; CDR3 DNA: TGTGCCAGCAGCCCCCAGGGCGGGGACTACGAGCAGTACTTC; CDR3 protein: CASSPQGGDYEQYF
V gene: TRBV7-9; clone size: NA; D gene: TRBD2; J gene: TRBJ2-2; CDR3 DNA: TGTGCCAGCAGCTCGGGACTACCGAACACCGGGGAGCTGTTTTTT; CDR3 protein: CASSSGLPNTGELFF
V gene: TRBV11-2; clone size: NA; D gene: NA; J gene: TRBJ1-5; CDR3 DNA: TGTGCCAGCAGCTTAGGGGTAGAAAGCAATCAGCCCCAGCATTTT; CDR3 protein: CASSLGVESNQPQHF
V gene: TRBV28; clone size: once; D gene: NA; J gene: TRBJ1-5; CDR3 DNA: TGTGCCAGTACAGAGTCCTATAGCAATCAGCCCCAGCATTTT; CDR3 protein: CASTESYSNQPQHF
V gene: TRBV9; clone size: NA; D gene: TRBD1; J gene: TRBJ1-2; CDR3 DNA: TGTGCCAGCAGCGCGACAGGGGACTATGGCTACACCTTC; CDR3 protein: CASSATGDYGYTF
V gene: TRBV28; clone size: once; D gene: NA; J gene: TRBJ1-5; CDR3 DNA: TGTGCCAGCAGTTTAGCGGCAAGGCCCCAGCATTTT; CDR3 protein: CASSLAARPQHF
V gene: TRBV11-2; clone size: NA; D gene: NA; J gene: TRBJ2-1; CDR3 DNA: TGTGCCAGCAGCTTAGAGGTGGGGCGCGGTAAACAGTTCTTC; CDR3 protein: CASSLEVGRGKQFF
V gene: TRBV5-1; clone size: NA; D gene: NA; J gene: TRBJ1-2; CDR3 DNA: TGCGCCAGCAGCCCCCAGGTGGGGGGTGGCTACACCTTC; CDR3 protein: CASSPQVGGGYTF
V gene: TRBV25-1; clone size: NA; D gene: NA; J gene: TRBJ2-2; CDR3 DNA: TGTGCCAGCATGGATTCCTGGGGGGCGGCCACCGGGGAGCTGTTTTTT; CDR3 protein: CASMDSWGAATGELFF
V gene: TRBV7-8; clone size: NA; D gene: TRBD2; J gene: TRBJ2-1; CDR3 DNA: TGTGCCAGCAGCTTTGGGGGGGGCTCCTACAATGAGCAGTTCTTC; CDR3 protein: CASSFGGGSYNEQFF
V gene: TRBV9; clone size: NA; D gene: NA; J gene: TRBJ2-2; CDR3 DNA: TGTGCCAGCAGCCCACACTCATCCGGAGGGGACACCGGGGAGCTGTTTTTT; CDR3 protein: CASSPHSSGGDTGELFF
V gene: TRBV5-1; clone size: once; D gene: NA; J gene: TRBJ1-2; CDR3 DNA: TGCGCCAGCAGCTTGGCCGGGGGTGACTATGGCTACACCTTC; CDR3 protein: CASSLAGGDYGYTF
V gene: TRBV7-2; clone size: once; D gene: NA; J gene: TRBJ1-2; CDR3 DNA: TGTGCCAGCAGCCCTGTCTGGGGGGATGGCTACACCTTC; CDR3 protein: CASSPVWGDGYTF
V gene: TRBV7-8; clone size: NA; D gene: NA; J gene: TRBJ1-2; CDR3 DNA: TGTGCCAGCAGCTTACGTGGCCAGGGGTTTGGCATAAATAACTATGGCTACACCTTC; CDR3 protein: CASSLRGQGFGINNYGYTF
V gene: TRBV5-6; clone size: NA; D gene: NA; J gene: TRBJ2-5; CDR3 DNA: TGTGCCAGCAGCTTCTTATCCCAGGAGACCCAGTACTTC; CDR3 protein: CASSFLSQETQYF
V gene: TRBV5-4; clone size: NA; D gene: NA; J gene: TRBJ1-5; CDR3 DNA: TGTGCCAGCAGCTATCTCCTTGGTTCCGGGGATAGCAATCAGCCCCAGCATTTT; CDR3 protein: CASSYLLGSGDSNQPQHF
V gene: TRBV12-5; clone size: NA; D gene: NA; J gene: TRBJ1-2; CDR3 DNA: TGTGCTAGTGGGTACCACAGTGGCGGCTACACCTTC; CDR3 protein: CASGYHSGGYTF
V gene: TRBV7-9; clone size: NA; D gene: TRBD2; J gene: TRBJ2-3; CDR3 DNA: TGTGCCAGCAGCTCAAATTTAGCGGGGGTAACAGATACGCAGTATTTT; CDR3 protein: CASSSNLAGVTDTQYF
V gene: TRBV6-4; clone size: few; D gene: TRBD1; J gene: TRBJ1-5; CDR3 DNA: TGTGCCAGCAGCACCGACAGGGATCAGCCCCAGCATTTT; CDR3 protein: CASSTDRDQPQHF
V gene: TRBV5-1; clone size: NA; D gene: TRBD2; J gene: TRBJ2-7; CDR3 DNA: TGCGCCAGCAGCTCAGGACTAGTGGGGGGCTACGAGCAGTACTTC; CDR3 protein: CASSSGLVGGYEQYF
V gene: TRBV7-9; clone size: NA; D gene: NA; J gene: TRBJ2-7; CDR3 DNA: TGTGCCAGCAGAAGTTCTACGGGACGGGGCTACGAGCAGTACTTC; CDR3 protein: CASRSSTGRGYEQYF
V gene: TRBV25-1; clone size: NA; D gene: NA; J gene: TRBJ1-1; CDR3 DNA: TGTGCCAGCGGACGCCTAATAACTGAAGCTTTCTTT; CDR3 protein: CASGRLITEAFF
V gene: TRBV7-2; clone size: NA; D gene: NA; J gene: TRBJ2-3; CDR3 DNA: TGTGCCAGCAGCTTATTGGGGTCAGATACGCAGTATTTT; CDR3 protein: CASSLLGSDTQYF
V gene: TRBV6-5; clone size: NA; D gene: NA; J gene: TRBJ2-7; CDR3 DNA: TGTGCCAGCAGTTACTCCCCCAGTTCCTACGAGCAGTACTTC; CDR3 protein: CASSYSPSSYEQYF
V gene: TRBV2; clone size: NA; D gene: NA; J gene: TRBJ2-5; CDR3 DNA: TGTGCCAGCGGGAAATTAGCGAGCCAAGAGACCCAGTACTTC; CDR3 protein: CASGKLASQETQYF
V gene: TRBV13; clone size: few; D gene: NA; J gene: TRBJ1-4; CDR3 DNA: TGTGCCAGCAGCTTAGGGTCATTAGGGGCTAATGAAAAACTGTTTTTT; CDR3 protein: CASSLGSLGANEKLFF
V gene: TRBV25-1; clone size: NA; D gene: TRBD1; J gene: TRBJ2-1; CDR3 DNA: TGTGCCAGCAGTTCACAGGGGGTGGTCTCCTACAATGAGCAGTTCTTC; CDR3 protein: CASSSQGVVSYNEQFF
V gene: TRBV5-1; clone size: NA; D gene: TRBD2; J gene: TRBJ2-3; CDR3 DNA: TGCGCCAGCAGCTTGACCCCTAGCGGGTACACAGATACGCAGTATTTT; CDR3 protein: CASSLTPSGYTDTQYF
V gene: TRBV15; clone size: few; D gene: NA; J gene: TRBJ2-7; CDR3 DNA: TGTGCCACCAGCAGAGATCTCGGAGGCCGCTCCTACGAGCAGTACTTC; CDR3 protein: CATSRDLGGRSYEQYF
V gene: TRBV9; clone size: NA; D gene: NA; J gene: TRBJ1-1; CDR3 DNA: TGTGCCAGCAGCGAGCGCGATGGCACTGAAGCTTTCTTT; CDR3 protein: CASSERDGTEAFF
V gene: TRBV10-1; clone size: NA; D gene: TRBD1; J gene: TRBJ2-1; CDR3 DNA: TGCGCCAGCAGTCCCGGGACAGGGAACAATGAGCAGTTCTTC; CDR3 protein: CASSPGTGNNEQFF
V gene: TRBV6-1; clone size: NA; D gene: NA; J gene: TRBJ2-5; CDR3 DNA: TGTGCCAGCAGTGAAGCCCCACAAGAGACCCAGTACTTC; CDR3 protein: CASSEAPQETQYF